This T cell receptor beta chain was profiled in a study of CD4 T cells in relation to SARS-CoV-2 and coronaviruses. Study information: Patient ages ranged from roughly 21 to 75, median 38. The HLA restriction of the shared crossreactive spike epitopes was mapped.

The CDR3 spans 11 residues. From germline, CDR1 is SNHLY and CDR2 FYNNEI. V was cut by 6 bases and J by 8 bases, with 5 bases left in between. With respect to this clone: Its antigen is not identified.

Profiling relied on immunoSEQ multiplex PCR, and the TCRdb table lists in-frame clones only, not all of them. The sample shows about 60,000 clones, about 90% of them seen only once. General observations from the study: The cross-reactivity analysis covered only spike protein, not other viral proteins.

The V call is TRBV2, the J call TRBJ1-6; D is uncertain. This TCR was sampled from an adult with COVID-19. The sample was naive CD4+ T cells from PBMCs. Subset: naive CD4+ T cells isolated by negative enrichment. This CDR3 reads CASRTDSPLHF. The CDR3 DNA sequence: TGTGCCAGCAGGACGGATTCACCCCTCCACTTT.